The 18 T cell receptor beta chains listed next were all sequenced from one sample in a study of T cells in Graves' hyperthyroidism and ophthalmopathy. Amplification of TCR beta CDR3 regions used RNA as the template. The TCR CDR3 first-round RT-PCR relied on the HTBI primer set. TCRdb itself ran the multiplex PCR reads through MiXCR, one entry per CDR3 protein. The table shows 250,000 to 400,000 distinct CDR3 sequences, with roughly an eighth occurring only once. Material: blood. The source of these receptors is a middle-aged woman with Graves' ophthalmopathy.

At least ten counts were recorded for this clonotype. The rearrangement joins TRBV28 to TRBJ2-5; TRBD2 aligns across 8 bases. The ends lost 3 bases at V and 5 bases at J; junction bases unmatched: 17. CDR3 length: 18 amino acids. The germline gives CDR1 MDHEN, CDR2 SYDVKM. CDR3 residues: CASSFVFFREGLEETQYF. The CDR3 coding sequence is TGTGCCAGCAGTTTCGTTTTTTTCCGGGAGGGCCTCGAGGAGACCCAGTACTTC.

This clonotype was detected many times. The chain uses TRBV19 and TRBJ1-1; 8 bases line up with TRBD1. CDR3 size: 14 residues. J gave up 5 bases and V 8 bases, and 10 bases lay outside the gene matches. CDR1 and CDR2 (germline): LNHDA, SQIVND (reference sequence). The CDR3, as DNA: TGTGCCAGTGGCCCACAGGGGGTCCGAACTGAAGCTTTCTTT. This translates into CASGPQGVRTEAFF.

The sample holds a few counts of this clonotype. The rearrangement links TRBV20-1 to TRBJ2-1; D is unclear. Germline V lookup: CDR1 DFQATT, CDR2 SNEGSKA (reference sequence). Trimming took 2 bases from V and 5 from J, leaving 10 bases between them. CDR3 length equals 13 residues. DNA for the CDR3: TGCAGTGCTAGAAAGTGGCAGAACAATGAGCAGTTCTTC. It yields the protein CSARKWQNNEQFF.

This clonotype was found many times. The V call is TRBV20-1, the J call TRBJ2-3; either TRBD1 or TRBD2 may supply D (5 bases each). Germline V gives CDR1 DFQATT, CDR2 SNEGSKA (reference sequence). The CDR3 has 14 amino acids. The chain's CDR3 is CTLGEARGFDTQYF. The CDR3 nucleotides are TGCACCCTTGGGGAAGCGAGGGGATTTGATACGCAGTATTTT.

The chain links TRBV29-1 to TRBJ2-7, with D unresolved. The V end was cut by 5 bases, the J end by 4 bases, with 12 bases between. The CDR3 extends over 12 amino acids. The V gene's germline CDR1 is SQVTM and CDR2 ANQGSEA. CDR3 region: CSVLISQYEQYF. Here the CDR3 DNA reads TGCAGCGTTCTTATTTCCCAGTACGAGCAGTACTTC.

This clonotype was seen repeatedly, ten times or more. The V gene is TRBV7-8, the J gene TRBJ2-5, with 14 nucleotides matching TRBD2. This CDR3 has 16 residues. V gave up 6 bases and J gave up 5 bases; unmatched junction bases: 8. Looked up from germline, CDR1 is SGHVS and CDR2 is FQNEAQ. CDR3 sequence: CASSRLAGGPAETQYF. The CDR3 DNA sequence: TGTGCCAGCAGTCGACTAGCGGGAGGGCCTGCGGAGACCCAGTACTTC. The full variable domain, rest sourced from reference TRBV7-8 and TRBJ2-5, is GAGVSQSPRYKVAKRGQDVALRCDPISGHVSLFWYQQALGQGPEFLTYFQNEAQLDKSGLPSDRFFAERPEGSVSTLKIQRTQQEDSAVYLCASSRLAGGPAETQYFGPGTRLLVL.

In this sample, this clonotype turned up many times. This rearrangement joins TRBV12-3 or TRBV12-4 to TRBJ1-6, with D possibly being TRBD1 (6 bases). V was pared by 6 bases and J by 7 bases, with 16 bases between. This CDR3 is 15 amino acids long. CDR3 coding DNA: TGTGCCAGCAGCCACTCGGACAGATTAAATTCACCCCTCCACTTT. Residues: CASSHSDRLNSPLHF.

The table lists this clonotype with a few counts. CDR3 loop: CASRPGGGNYGYTF. DNA of the CDR3: TGTGCCAGCAGACCAGGGGGCGGCAACTATGGCTACACCTTC. The rearrangement uses TRBV5-5 and TRBJ1-2; 8 positions match TRBD1. The CDR3 is made up of 14 amino acids. CDR1 is SGHKS, CDR2 YYEKEE, per germline (reference sequence). After removal of 5 bases from V and 2 bases from J, the junction contained 5 bases not matched to a gene.

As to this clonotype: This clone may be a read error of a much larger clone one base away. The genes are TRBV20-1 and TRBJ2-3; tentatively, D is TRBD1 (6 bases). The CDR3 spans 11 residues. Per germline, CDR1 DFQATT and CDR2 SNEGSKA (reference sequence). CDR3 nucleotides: TGCAGTGCTGGACAGACAGATACGCACTATTTT. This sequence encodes CSAGQTDTHYF.

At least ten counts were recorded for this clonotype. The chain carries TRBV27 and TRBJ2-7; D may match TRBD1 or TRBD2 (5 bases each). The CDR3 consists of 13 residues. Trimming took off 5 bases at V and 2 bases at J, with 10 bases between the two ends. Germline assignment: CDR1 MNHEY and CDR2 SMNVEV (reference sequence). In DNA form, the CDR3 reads TGTGCCAGCAGTCGGGGCAGAACCTACGAGCAGTACTTC. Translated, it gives CASSRGRTYEQYF.

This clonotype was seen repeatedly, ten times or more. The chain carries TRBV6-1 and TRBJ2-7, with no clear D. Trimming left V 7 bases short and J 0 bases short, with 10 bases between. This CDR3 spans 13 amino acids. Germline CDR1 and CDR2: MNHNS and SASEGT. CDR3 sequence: CASNDASSYEQYF. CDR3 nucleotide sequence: TGTGCCAGCAATGACGCCAGCTCCTACGAGCAGTACTTC.

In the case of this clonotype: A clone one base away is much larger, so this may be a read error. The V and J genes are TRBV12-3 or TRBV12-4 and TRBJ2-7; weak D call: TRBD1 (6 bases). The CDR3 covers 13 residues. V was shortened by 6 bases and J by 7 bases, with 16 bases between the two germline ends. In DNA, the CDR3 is TGTGCCAGCAGGACCTGGACAGAATGGGAGCAGTACTTC. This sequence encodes CASRTWTEWEQYF.

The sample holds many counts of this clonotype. CDR3 in amino acids: CASQQTGSTDTQYF. In nucleotides, the CDR3 is TGTGCCAGCCAGCAGACAGGGAGCACAGATACGCAGTATTTT. The chain is built from TRBV2 and TRBJ2-3; TRBD1 matches at 7 bases. Germline CDR1 is SNHLY and CDR2 is FYNNEI. J gave up 0 bases and V 8 bases, and 5 bases lay outside the gene matches. This CDR3 is built from 14 residues. Full variable domain (outside the CDR3, taken from reference TRBV2 and TRBJ2-3): EPEVTQTPSHQVTQMGQEVILRCVPISNHLYFYWYRQILGQKVEFLVSFYNNEISEKSEIFDDQFSVERPDGSNFTLKIRSTKLEDSAMYFCASQQTGSTDTQYFGPGTRLTVL.

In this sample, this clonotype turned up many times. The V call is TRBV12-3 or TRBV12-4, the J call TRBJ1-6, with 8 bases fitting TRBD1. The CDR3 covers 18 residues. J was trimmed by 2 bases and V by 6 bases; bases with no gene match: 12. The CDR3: CASSGQDRDFAYNSPLHF. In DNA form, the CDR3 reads TGTGCCAGCAGCGGGCAGGACAGGGATTTCGCCTATAATTCACCCCTCCACTTT.

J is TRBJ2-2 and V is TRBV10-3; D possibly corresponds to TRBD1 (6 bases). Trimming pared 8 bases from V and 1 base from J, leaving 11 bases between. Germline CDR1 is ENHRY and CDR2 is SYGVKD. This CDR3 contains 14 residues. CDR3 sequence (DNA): TGTGCCATCGGTACGGGACAGAACACCGGGGAGCTGTTTTTT. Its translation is CAIGTGQNTGELFF.

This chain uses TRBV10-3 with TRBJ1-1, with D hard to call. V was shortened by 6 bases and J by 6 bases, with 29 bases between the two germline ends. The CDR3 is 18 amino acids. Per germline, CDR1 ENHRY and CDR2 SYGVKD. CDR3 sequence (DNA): TGTGCCATCAGCGCCGACCGGGGTTCCAGGTTGGGTACCGCTGAAGCTTTCTTT. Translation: CAISADRGSRLGTAEAFF.

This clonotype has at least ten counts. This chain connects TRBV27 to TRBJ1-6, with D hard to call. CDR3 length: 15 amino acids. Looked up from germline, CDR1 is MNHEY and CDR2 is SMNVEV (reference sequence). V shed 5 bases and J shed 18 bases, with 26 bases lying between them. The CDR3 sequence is CASSKDPSSYTDSHF. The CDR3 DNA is TGTGCCAGCAGTAAAGACCCATCCTCGTACACGGATTCCCACTTT.

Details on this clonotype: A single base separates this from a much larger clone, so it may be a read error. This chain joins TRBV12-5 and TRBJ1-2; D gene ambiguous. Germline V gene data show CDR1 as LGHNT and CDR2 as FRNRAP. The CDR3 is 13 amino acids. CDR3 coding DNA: TGTGATAGTGGTCCAGGTACCTCGAATGGCTACACCTTC. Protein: CDSGPGTSNGYTF.